A selection of T cell receptor beta chains follows, all from one sample in a study of beta chain features in type 1 diabetes. TCRdb's table, derived via immunoSEQ multiplex PCR, lists solely in-frame clones and lacks some. Here the sample spans 240,000 or so clones, about 15% being singletons. Source material: naive CD4+ T cells from blood. These receptors all come from a man aged 30 to 45 with type 1 diabetes. Both conserved end residues are part of each CDR3. The D gene is left open where the match is weak. Part of the rows lack a size; the others show once, few, many or a class for expanded clones.

J	D	size	V	CDR3	DNA
TRBJ2-7	TRBD2	NA	TRBV7-9	CASSSGGARTYYEQYF	TGTGCCAGCAGCTCGGGGGGGGCACGTACCTACTACGAGCAGTACTTC
TRBJ2-7	NA	few	TRBV6-1	CASSSPGSYEQYF	TGTGCCAGCAGTAGCCCGGGAAGCTACGAGCAGTACTTC
TRBJ2-7	NA	NA	TRBV5-1	CASSSDSTGGQYF	TGCGCCAGCAGCTCGGATTCTACAGGCGGGCAGTACTTC
TRBJ2-5	TRBD1	NA	TRBV7-2	CASSLGQGPGTQYF	TGTGCCAGCAGCTTGGGACAGGGGCCCGGGACGCAGTACTTC
TRBJ1-1	TRBD1	NA	TRBV5-4	CASSPGQGAQNTEAFF	TGTGCCAGCAGCCCAGGACAGGGGGCCCAAAACACTGAAGCTTTCTTT
TRBJ1-2	TRBD1	NA	TRBV27	CASSFWDRGVGYTF	TGTGCCAGCAGTTTTTGGGACAGGGGGGTTGGCTACACCTTC
TRBJ1-1	NA	NA	TRBV14	CASSQRVSGNTEAFF	TGTGCCAGCAGCCAGCGAGTGTCGGGGAACACTGAAGCTTTCTTT
TRBJ2-1	NA	few	TRBV30	CAWTPVVTYNEQFF	TGTGCCTGGACCCCAGTGGTCACCTACAATGAGCAGTTCTTC
TRBJ2-3	NA	few	TRBV7-9	CASSLGPAGGTTDTQYF	TGTGCCAGCAGCTTAGGGCCCGCCGGGGGAACCACAGATACGCAGTATTTT
TRBJ2-3	NA	NA	TRBV5-1	CASSSEADTQYF	TGCGCCAGCAGCTCAGAGGCAGATACGCAGTATTTT
TRBJ1-2	TRBD1	NA	TRBV28	CASSSPGQGLFGYTF	TGTGCCAGCAGTTCTCCGGGACAGGGGTTGTTTGGCTACACCTTC
TRBJ2-7	TRBD1	NA	TRBV30	CAWSVYQGAYEQYF	TGTGCCTGGAGTGTTTATCAGGGGGCTTACGAGCAGTACTTC
TRBJ2-7	NA	NA	TRBV7-2	CASSLDGAGSLHEQYF	TGTGCCAGCAGCTTAGATGGGGCGGGATCTCTGCACGAGCAGTACTTC
TRBJ2-2	TRBD2	NA	TRBV19	CASSSGGASGELFF	TGTGCCAGTTCGAGCGGGGGGGCCTCCGGGGAGCTGTTTTTT
TRBJ1-6	TRBD1	NA	TRBV6-1	CASSGSGTGGRGSYSPLHF	TGTGCCAGCAGTGGTTCCGGGACAGGGGGCAGGGGTAGTTATTCACCCCTCCACTTT
TRBJ2-2	TRBD1	few	TRBV29-1	CSARRGQGTGELFF	TGCAGCGCCCGAAGGGGACAGGGCACCGGGGAGCTGTTTTTT
TRBJ1-1	NA	once	TRBV25-1	CASTSGTEAFF	TGTGCCAGCACCAGTGGCACTGAAGCTTTCTTT
TRBJ1-5	NA	few	TRBV10-3	CAIAQAGNQPQHF	TGTGCCATCGCGCAGGCCGGCAATCAGCCCCAGCATTTT
TRBJ2-1	NA	NA	TRBV19	CASSRSHNEQFF	TGTGCCAGTAGTCGGAGTCACAATGAGCAGTTCTTC
TRBJ2-7	TRBD1	NA	TRBV25-1	CASGRDRAYEQYF	TGTGCCAGCGGGCGGGACAGGGCCTACGAGCAGTACTTC
TRBJ2-3	TRBD2	NA	TRBV19	CASTITSGGAQDTQYF	TGTGCCAGTACCATTACTAGCGGGGGGGCCCAAGATACGCAGTATTTT
TRBJ2-7	NA	NA	TRBV7-2	CASSLNLGAIGEQYF	TGTGCCAGCAGCTTAAATTTAGGGGCCATCGGCGAGCAGTACTTC
TRBJ2-3	NA	NA	TRBV10-3	CAISEQDSDTQYF	TGTGCCATCAGTGAACAAGACTCAGATACGCAGTATTTT
TRBJ2-7	TRBD1	few	TRBV2	CASSVGVQGSYEQYF	TGTGCCAGCAGTGTAGGGGTACAGGGGAGTTACGAGCAGTACTTC
TRBJ2-5	TRBD2	few	TRBV4-1	CASSQTGGPIETQYF	TGCGCCAGCAGCCAAACGGGGGGGCCGATTGAGACCCAGTACTTC
TRBJ1-1	TRBD1	NA	TRBV11-3	CASSGTNRGNTEAFF	TGTGCCAGCAGTGGAACGAACAGGGGGAACACTGAAGCTTTCTTT
TRBJ2-5	NA	NA	TRBV5-1	CASSLGQYQETQYF	TGCGCCAGCAGCTTGGGACAGTACCAAGAGACCCAGTACTTC
TRBJ2-5	TRBD1	NA	TRBV5-1	CASSLGQGKETQYF	TGCGCCAGCAGCCTGGGACAGGGAAAAGAGACCCAGTACTTC
TRBJ2-1	NA	few	TRBV19	CASSIGRTYEQFF	TGTGCCAGTAGTATCGGGAGAACGTATGAGCAGTTCTTC
TRBJ2-7	TRBD2	NA	TRBV11-2	CASSLAGGSYEQYF	TGTGCCAGCAGCTTAGCGGGAGGCTCCTACGAGCAGTACTTC
TRBJ2-5	TRBD1	few	TRBV6-5	CASSAGQGWETQYF	TGTGCCAGCAGCGCGGGACAGGGTTGGGAGACCCAGTACTTC
TRBJ2-5	TRBD2	NA	TRBV2	CASSGWGLAEETQYF	TGTGCCAGCAGTGGATGGGGACTAGCGGAAGAGACCCAGTACTTC
TRBJ2-5	TRBD1	NA	TRBV4-1	CASSYTGGQETQYF	TGCGCCAGCAGCTACACAGGGGGCCAAGAGACCCAGTACTTC
TRBJ1-1	NA	few	TRBV11-3	CASSLIGQLNTEAFF	TGTGCCAGCAGCTTAATCGGACAGTTGAACACTGAAGCTTTCTTT